This T cell receptor (beta chain) came from a study of response to subunit inactivated influenza vaccine. The study, taken as a whole, reports: Every seasonal influenza vaccination brings in few new T cells, the authors suggested.

CDR1 is WNHNN, CDR2 SYGVQD, per germline (reference sequence). V lost 1 base, J lost 1 base, and 4 bases lay in between. The CDR3 has 14 residues. TCRdb passed the RT-PCR reads through MiXCR, listing each CDR3 protein once. Among 500,000 to 600,000 distinct CDR3 sequences listed, 15% to 20% were seen once. In its sample, this clonotype was seen many times. The antigen remains undetermined. The sample consisted of CD4+ T cells sorted from PBMCs, taken roughly 24 months after vaccination. This rearrangement joins TRBV10-1 to TRBJ2-2; D unclear. This TCR came from a man between 50 and 69 years old who received an inactivated influenza vaccine. The CDR3 DNA is TGCGCCAGCAGTGAGTTTCTGAACACCGGGGAGCTGTTTTTT. Translation: CASSEFLNTGELFF.